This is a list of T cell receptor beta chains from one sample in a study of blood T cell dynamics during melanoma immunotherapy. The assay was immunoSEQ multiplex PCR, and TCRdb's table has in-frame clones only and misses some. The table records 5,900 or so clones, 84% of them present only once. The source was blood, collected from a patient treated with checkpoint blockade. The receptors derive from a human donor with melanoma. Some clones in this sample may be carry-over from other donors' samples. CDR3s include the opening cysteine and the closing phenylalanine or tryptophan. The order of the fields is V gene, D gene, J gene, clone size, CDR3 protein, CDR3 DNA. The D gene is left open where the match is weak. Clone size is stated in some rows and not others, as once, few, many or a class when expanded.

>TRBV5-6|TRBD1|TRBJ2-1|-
CASSSDRYNEQFF
TGTGCCAGCAGCTCGGACAGGTACAATGAGCAGTTCTTC
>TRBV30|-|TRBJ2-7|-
CAWSVRAVRYEQYF
TGTGCCTGGAGTGTAAGGGCGGTGCGGTACGAGCAGTACTTC
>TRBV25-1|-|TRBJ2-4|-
CASRARVGRNIQYF
TGTGCCAGCAGAGCCCGGGTGGGCAGAAACATTCAGTACTTC
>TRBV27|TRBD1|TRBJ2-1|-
CASSLLGGGNEQFF
TGTGCCAGCAGTTTATTAGGGGGCGGCAATGAGCAGTTCTTC
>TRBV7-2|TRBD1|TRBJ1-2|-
CASSLPPGGNYGYTF
TGTGCCAGCAGCTTACCTCCAGGGGGGAACTATGGCTACACCTTC
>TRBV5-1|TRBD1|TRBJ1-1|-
CASSTGVLDTEAFF
TGCGCCAGCAGTACAGGGGTCCTTGACACTGAAGCTTTCTTT
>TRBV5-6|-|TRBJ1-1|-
CASSLPGAIEAFF
TGTGCCAGCAGCTTGCCGGGAGCCATTGAAGCTTTCTTT
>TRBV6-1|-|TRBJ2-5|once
CASRPFSVGETQYF
TGTGCCAGCCGCCCTTTTAGCGTAGGAGAGACCCAGTACTTC
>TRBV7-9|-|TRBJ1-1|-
CASNPVGGPEAFF
TGTGCCAGCAACCCGGTGGGGGGACCGGAAGCTTTCTTT
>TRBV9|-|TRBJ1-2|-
CASSVGQRETGYTF
TGTGCCAGCAGCGTAGGCCAAAGGGAGACTGGCTACACCTTC
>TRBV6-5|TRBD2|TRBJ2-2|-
CASSGRRGFAGELFF
TGTGCCAGCAGCGGGCGGCGGGGGTTCGCCGGGGAGCTGTTTTTT
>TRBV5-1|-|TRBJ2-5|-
CASSLGGLSQETQYF
TGCGCCAGCAGCTTGGGGGGACTCTCGCAAGAGACCCAGTACTTC
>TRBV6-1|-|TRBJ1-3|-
CASEAAGTGNTIYF
TGTGCCAGCGAGGCTGCGGGGACTGGAAACACCATATATTTT
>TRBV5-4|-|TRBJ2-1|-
CASSFEGAVTDEQFF
TGTGCCAGCAGCTTTGAAGGGGCGGTTACGGATGAGCAGTTCTTC
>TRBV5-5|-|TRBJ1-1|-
CASSLIGIGWNLNTEAFF
TGTGCCAGCAGCTTAATTGGTATCGGTTGGAATTTGAACACTGAAGCTTTCTTT
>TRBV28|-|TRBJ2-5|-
CASSGSGGYAQYF
TGTGCCAGCAGTGGCTCAGGGGGGTACGCCCAGTACTTC
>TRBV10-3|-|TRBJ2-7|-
CAISGRYEQYF
TGTGCCATCAGCGGACGCTACGAGCAGTACTTC
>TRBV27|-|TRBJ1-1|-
CASSLGGNTEAFF
TGTGCCAGCAGTTTGGGCGGGAACACTGAAGCTTTCTTT
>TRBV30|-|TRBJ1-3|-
CAWTLGSFGSGNTIYF
TGTGCCTGGACCCTCGGCAGTTTCGGCTCTGGAAACACCATATATTTT
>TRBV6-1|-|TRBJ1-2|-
CASSEAYRANYGYTF
TGTGCCAGCAGTGAAGCCTACAGGGCTAACTATGGCTACACCTTC
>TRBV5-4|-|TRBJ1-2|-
CASSLEGGADYGYTF
TGTGCCAGCAGCTTGGAGGGCGGCGCGGACTATGGCTACACCTTC
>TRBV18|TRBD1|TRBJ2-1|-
CASSPGQGTYNEQFF
TGTGCCAGCTCACCAGGACAGGGCACCTACAATGAGCAGTTCTTC
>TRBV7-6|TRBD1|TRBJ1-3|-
CASSSQLTGAGNTIYF
TGTGCCAGCAGCTCGCAGCTTACAGGGGCCGGAAACACCATATATTTT
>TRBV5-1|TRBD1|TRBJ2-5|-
CASKVTGGWIETQYF
TGCGCCAGCAAAGTGACAGGGGGTTGGATTGAGACCCAGTACTTC
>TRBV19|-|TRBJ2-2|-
CASSPTANTGELFF
TGTGCCAGTAGTCCCACAGCGAACACCGGGGAGCTGTTTTTT
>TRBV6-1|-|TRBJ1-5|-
CASSEYRVNQPQHF
TGTGCCAGCAGTGAGTACAGGGTGAATCAGCCCCAGCATTTT
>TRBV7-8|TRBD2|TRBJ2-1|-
CASSVSGTSGTNEQFF
TGTGCCAGCAGCGTCTCCGGGACTAGCGGGACAAATGAGCAGTTCTTC
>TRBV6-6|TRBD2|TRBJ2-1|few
CASSTGTSGPYPKFF
TGTGCCAGCAGTACGGGGACTAGCGGCCCCTACCCGAAGTTCTTC
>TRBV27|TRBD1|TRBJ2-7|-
CASSPRQGHIYEQYF
TGTGCCAGCAGCCCCCGACAGGGTCATATCTACGAGCAGTACTTC
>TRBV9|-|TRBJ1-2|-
CASSVAGAVSNYGYTF
TGTGCCAGCAGCGTAGCAGGGGCAGTTTCTAACTATGGCTACACCTTC
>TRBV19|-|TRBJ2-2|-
CASMWGRTGELFF
TGTGCCAGTATGTGGGGTAGAACCGGGGAGCTGTTTTTT
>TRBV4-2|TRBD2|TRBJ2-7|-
CASSQEGGGTYEQYF
TGTGCCAGCAGCCAAGAGGGCGGGGGGACCTACGAGCAGTACTTC
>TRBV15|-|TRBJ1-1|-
CATSKEPLNTEAFF
TGTGCCACCAGCAAGGAGCCCTTGAACACTGAAGCTTTCTTT
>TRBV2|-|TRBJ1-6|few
CASSGEGTASRSPLHF
TGTGCCAGCAGTGGAGAGGGGACTGCGAGTCGTTCACCCCTCCACTTT
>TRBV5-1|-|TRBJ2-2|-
CASSLTSTTGELFF
TGCGCCAGCAGCTTAACTAGTACCACCGGGGAGCTGTTTTTT
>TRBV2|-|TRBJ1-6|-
CASRQLDNSPLHF
TGTGCCAGCCGACAGTTAGATAATTCACCCCTCCACTTT
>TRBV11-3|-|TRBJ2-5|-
CASSPGGPQETQYF
TGTGCCAGCAGCCCTGGGGGACCCCAAGAGACCCAGTACTTC
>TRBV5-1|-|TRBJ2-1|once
CASLVQGGFF
TGCGCCAGCCTCGTGCAGGGAGGGTTCTTC
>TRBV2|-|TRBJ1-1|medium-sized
CASSSQRLNTEAFF
TGTGCCAGCAGTTCACAACGTTTGAACACTGAAGCTTTCTTT
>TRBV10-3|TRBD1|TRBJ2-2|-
CAISPGQGANTGELFF
TGTGCCATCAGCCCCGGACAGGGGGCGAACACCGGGGAGCTGTTTTTT
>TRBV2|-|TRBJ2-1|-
CASETGFSSYNEQFF
TGTGCCAGCGAGACAGGTTTTAGCTCCTACAATGAGCAGTTCTTC
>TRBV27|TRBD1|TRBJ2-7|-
CASSRDRGTYEQYF
TGTGCCAGCAGTCGGGACAGGGGTACCTACGAGCAGTACTTC
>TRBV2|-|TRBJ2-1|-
CASSAGSYNEQFF
TGTGCCAGCAGCGCGGGGTCCTACAATGAGCAGTTCTTC
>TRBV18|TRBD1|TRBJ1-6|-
CASSPEGQGSPLHF
TGTGCCAGCTCGCCAGAGGGACAGGGTTCACCCCTCCACTTT
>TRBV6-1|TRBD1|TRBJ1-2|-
CASRQTGADGYTF
TGTGCCAGCAGGCAAACAGGGGCGGATGGCTACACCTTC
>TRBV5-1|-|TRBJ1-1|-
CASSFGEGRSEAFF
TGCGCCAGCAGCTTTGGAGAGGGGAGGTCTGAAGCTTTCTTT
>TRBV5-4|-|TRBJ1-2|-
CASSPGTTDNYGYTF
TGTGCCAGCAGCCCCGGGACAACCGATAACTATGGCTACACCTTC
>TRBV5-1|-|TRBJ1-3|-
CASSLASGASGNTIYF
TGCGCCAGCAGCTTGGCATCCGGGGCCTCTGGAAACACCATATATTTT
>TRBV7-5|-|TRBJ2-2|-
CARSLAIRETGELFF
TGTGCCAGAAGCTTAGCAATCAGGGAGACCGGGGAGCTGTTTTTT
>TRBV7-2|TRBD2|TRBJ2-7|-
CASSTGTSGRTTYEQYF
TGTGCCAGCAGCACCGGGACTAGCGGGAGGACCACCTACGAGCAGTACTTC
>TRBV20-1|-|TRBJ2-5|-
CSEAAGETQYF
TGCAGTGAGGCGGCCGGGGAGACCCAGTACTTC
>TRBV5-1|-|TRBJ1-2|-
CASSLREGTYGYTF
TGCGCCAGCAGCTTGAGGGAAGGAACTTATGGCTACACCTTC
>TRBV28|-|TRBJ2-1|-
CASSYPRAHERFF
TGTGCCAGCAGTTACCCTCGGGCCCACGAAAGGTTCTTC
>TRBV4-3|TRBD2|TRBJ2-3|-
CASSQAPRVSGGLRSTDTQYF
TGCGCCAGCAGCCAGGCCCCTCGAGTTAGCGGGGGGCTCCGGAGCACAGATACGCAGTATTTT
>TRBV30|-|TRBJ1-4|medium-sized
CAWSIMGNEKLFF
TGTGCCTGGAGTATAATGGGAAATGAAAAACTGTTTTTT
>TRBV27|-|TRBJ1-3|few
CASVNGNKGNTIYF
TGTGCCAGCGTAAATGGGAACAAAGGAAACACCATATATTTT
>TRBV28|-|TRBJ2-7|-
CASSRYEQYF
TGTGCCAGCAGTCGCTACGAGCAGTACTTC
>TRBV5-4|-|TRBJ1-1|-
CASSSFNRVNTEAFF
TGTGCCAGCAGCTCATTCAATCGAGTGAACACTGAAGCTTTCTTT
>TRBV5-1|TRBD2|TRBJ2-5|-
CASSWGLAGAETQYF
TGCGCCAGCAGCTGGGGACTAGCGGGGGCAGAGACCCAGTACTTC
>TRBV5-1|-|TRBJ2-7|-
CASSLGPGDLYEQYF
TGCGCCAGCAGCTTGGGTCCAGGGGACCTCTACGAGCAGTACTTC